The 8 T cell receptor beta chains below come from one sample, sequenced in a study of human T cells and chemical hapten exposure (dated by TCRdb to the early 2020s). The time point label for this specimen denotes: patch test 2, 6 weeks after DPC sensitization. Read against the paper, the sample's treatment or condition label means: therapeutic diphenylcyclopropenone sensitization with weekly scalp DPC. Preparation of the library involved RACE. Sequencing was performed on a NextSeq 500. TCRdb ran its own pipeline on the public reads, namely fastp trimming at Q25 and MiXCR clone calling, and kept in-frame beta chains. One record per CDR3 amino acid sequence lists the most common genes and DNA. Recorded for this sample are about 350,000 distinct CDR3 sequences; about 6% of them occurred a single time. Of the sample, about 5.4% is held by the ten largest clones. Sequenced material: whole blood, taken in connection with sensitization to the hapten diphenylcyclopropenone (DPC). These receptors were obtained from a woman younger than 35 with alopecia areata. Some clones in this sample may be carry-over from other donors' samples.

This clonotype has a count of ten or more. The chain joins TRBV18 to TRBJ1-5, with 8 bases fitting TRBD1. J was trimmed by 0 bases and V by 2 bases; bases with no gene match: 3. This CDR3 comprises 16 residues. Germline V CDR1 and CDR2: KGHSH, LQKENI. The CDR3 bases are TGTGCCAGCTCACCAACAGGGGGGCTTAGCAATCAGCCCCAGCATTTT. Its translation: CASSPTGGLSNQPQHF.

The genes are TRBV2 and TRBJ2-3, with a tentative D call TRBD1 (6 bases). The CDR3 sequence is 12 residues long. Germline lookup yields CDR1 SNHLY and CDR2 FYNNEI. The V end lost 11 bases, the J end lost 2 bases, and 11 bases lay between the germline ends. CDR3 bases: TGTGCCTCGACAGGAAACACAGATACGCAGTATTTT. Its protein is CASTGNTDTQYF. Using reference TRBV2 and TRBJ2-3 for the parts outside the CDR3, the full variable domain is EPEVTQTPSHQVTQMGQEVILRCVPISNHLYFYWYRQILGQKVEFLVSFYNNEISEKSEIFDDQFSVERPDGSNFTLKIRSTKLEDSAMYFCASTGNTDTQYFGPGTRLTVL.

This clonotype was observed many times. This chain joins TRBV25-1 and TRBJ1-2; D unclear. V dropped 4 bases and J dropped 0 bases, with 9 bases sitting between them. The CDR3 totals 14 residues. Germline values: CDR1 MGHDK, CDR2 SYGVNS. CDR3 sequence reads: CASSVRGANYGYTF. The CDR3 DNA reads TGTGCCAGCAGTGTTCGGGGAGCTAACTATGGCTACACCTTC.

The J gene is TRBJ1-2, the V gene TRBV20-1, with 7 bases that match TRBD1. The CDR3 has 15 residues. CDR1 DFQATT and CDR2 SNEGSKA come from the germline V gene (reference sequence). The trim removed 1 base at V and 4 bases at J, leaving 9 bases unmatched. The CDR3 loop is CSARVRQGGFYGYTF. CDR3 coding DNA: TGCAGTGCTAGAGTTCGACAGGGAGGTTTCTATGGCTACACCTTC.

This clonotype came up a few times. This chain connects TRBV7-6 to TRBJ1-4; D ambiguous. V shed 6 bases and J shed 4 bases, with 9 bases lying between them. This CDR3 has 13 residues. Germline CDR1 and CDR2: SGHVS and FNYEAQ. The chain's CDR3 is CASSPFDNEKLFF. The CDR3, as DNA: TGTGCCAGCAGTCCGTTCGATAATGAAAAACTGTTTTTT.

V usage is TRBV27 and J usage is TRBJ2-1; 13 nucleotides align to TRBD2. The trim removed 4 bases at V and 7 bases at J, leaving 7 bases unmatched. In germline, CDR1 is MNHEY, CDR2 SMNVEV (reference sequence). This CDR3 spans 16 amino acids. CDR3 sequence: CASSSLTSGGWNEQFF. The DNA of the CDR3 is TGTGCCAGCAGTTCGCTGACTAGCGGGGGGTGGAATGAGCAGTTCTTC.

The chain joins TRBV3-1 to TRBJ2-5; no firm D call. Trimming took 2 bases from V and 4 from J, leaving 11 bases between them. The CDR3 spans 14 residues. From germline, CDR1 is LGHDT and CDR2 YNNKEL (reference sequence). CDR3 loop: CASSQLGRRETQYF. The CDR3 DNA sequence: TGTGCCAGCAGCCAATTGGGCCGCCGAGAGACCCAGTACTTC.

At least ten counts were recorded for this clonotype. The rearrangement links TRBV7-2 to TRBJ2-3; 10 bases map to TRBD2. Germline CDR1 SGHTA, CDR2 FQGNSA. The CDR3 consists of 21 residues. V shed 2 bases, J shed 0 bases, and the junction held 17 bases outside the gene matches. CDR3 sequence: CASSLLPSGGPERTSTDTQYF. The CDR3 DNA is TGTGCCAGCAGCTTACTACCTAGCGGGGGTCCCGAGAGGACTAGCACAGATACGCAGTATTTT.